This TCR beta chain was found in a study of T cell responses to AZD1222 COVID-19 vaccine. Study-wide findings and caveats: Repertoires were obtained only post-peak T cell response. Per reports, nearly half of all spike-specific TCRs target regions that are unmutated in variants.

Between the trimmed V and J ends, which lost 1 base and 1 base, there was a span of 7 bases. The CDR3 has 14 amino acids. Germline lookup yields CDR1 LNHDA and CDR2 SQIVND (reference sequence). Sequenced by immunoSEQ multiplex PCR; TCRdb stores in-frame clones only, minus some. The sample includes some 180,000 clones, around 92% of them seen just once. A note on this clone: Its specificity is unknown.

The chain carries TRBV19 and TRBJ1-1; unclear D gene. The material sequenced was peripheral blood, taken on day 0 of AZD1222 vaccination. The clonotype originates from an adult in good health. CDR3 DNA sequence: TGTGCCAGTAGTATAGTACTGGGGAACACTGAAGCTTTCTTT. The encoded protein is CASSIVLGNTEAFF.